Sequencing of this T cell receptor beta chain was carried out in a study of cytomegalovirus exposure and HLA in healthy donors. Remarks on this clone: Its matching antigen is unknown.

Clones were sequenced by immunoSEQ multiplex PCR, and TCRdb holds only the in-frame ones, with some missing. Of about 64,000 clones in the sample, around 89% were seen once. General study points: Later, an analysis found that TCR clusters from the first cohort tended to co-occur in the 95 to 150 validation repertoires. Confirmation was obtained in vitro that a few CMV-associated chains are specific for CMV antigens.

V dropped 8 bases and J dropped 4 bases, with 21 bases sitting between them. This CDR3 has 15 amino acids. Germline-derived CDR1 and CDR2 are MNHEY and SMNVEV (reference sequence). The origin of this receptor is a woman in her late teens or twenties in good health and CMV-seronegative. The chain combines TRBV27 with TRBJ2-7; no clear D. The sample comprised PBMCs. Here the CDR3 reads CASRLPQAWAYEQYF. CDR3 sequence (DNA): TGTGCCAGCCGGCTCCCCCAGGCTTGGGCTTACGAGCAGTACTTC.